The 18 T cell receptor beta chains below were found in one sample sequenced in a study of regulatory T cells in long-lasting Graves disease. Arm-PCR with iRepertoire HTBI primers amplified the CDR3 regions for these TCR beta libraries. Each CDR3 protein gets one entry after TCRdb re-called the multiplex PCR reads with MiXCR. The sample holds some 460,000 distinct CDR3 sequences; 15% to 20% are singletons and the top ten take less than 15%. Described time point: newly diagnosed GD, antithyroid drugs for less than 3 months. With RNA extracted from PBMCs as input, the TCR library was made. These same data were also listed under a study on T cells in Graves' hyperthyroidism and ophthalmopathy.

Sequenced material: peripheral blood mononuclear cells (PBMCs), taken at new diagnosis, from a patient treated with antithyroid drugs. Receptor source: a man between 40 and 49 years old with Graves disease.

The V gene is TRBV4-1, the J gene TRBJ2-1; TRBD2 aligns across 10 bases. The CDR3 covers 15 residues. V trimming: 4 bases; J trimming: 4 bases; junction bases outside the gene matches: 4. Germline CDR1 MGHRA, CDR2 YSYEKL. CDR3 bases: TGCGCCAGCAGCCCACCGACTAGCGGGTACAATGAGCAGTTCTTC. Residues: CASSPPTSGYNEQFF.

This clonotype occurred many times. The gene calls are TRBV10-2 and TRBJ2-7; tentatively, D is TRBD2 (5 bases). CDR1 is WSHSY, CDR2 SAAADI, per germline. The length of the CDR3 is 14 residues. V was trimmed by 0 bases and J by 2 bases, leaving 8 bases between them. The DNA of the CDR3 is TGCGCCAGCAGTGAGTCCCCGGGGACCTACGAGCAGTACTTC. Translating gives CASSESPGTYEQYF.

This clonotype was observed at least ten times. The chain uses TRBV12-3 or TRBV12-4 and TRBJ2-2; TRBD1 might be the D (5 bases). This CDR3 is 15 amino acids long. The V and J ends lost 3 bases and 7 bases respectively, with 15 bases between them. CDR3 sequence: CASSFTDTGSGELFF. CDR3 DNA: TGTGCCAGCAGTTTCACGGACACGGGCAGCGGGGAGCTGTTTTTT.

This clonotype came up many times. V gene TRBV2 combines with J gene TRBJ2-1; no definite D call. In germline, CDR1 is SNHLY, CDR2 FYNNEI. V was shortened by 10 bases and J by 3 bases, with 16 bases between the two germline ends. The CDR3 sequence is 14 residues long. The chain's CDR3 is CAKTRPGRYNEQFF. The CDR3 DNA follows: TGTGCCAAAACGCGGCCCGGGCGCTACAATGAGCAGTTCTTC.

This clonotype came up once. This chain connects TRBV7-3 to TRBJ1-5; D remains unclear. The germline V and J ends were trimmed by 6 bases and 7 bases, with 13 bases remaining between them. This CDR3 spans 13 amino acids. Germline V gene data show CDR1 as SGHTA and CDR2 as FQGTGA. The CDR3 here is CASSYDIVQPQHF. Here the CDR3 DNA reads TGTGCCAGCAGTTACGACATCGTCCAGCCCCAGCATTTT.

There are many counts of this clonotype. V usage is TRBV9 and J usage is TRBJ2-7; 13 bases line up with TRBD2. CDR3 length equals 15 residues. With V trimmed by 3 bases and J by 3 bases, 3 bases remained unmatched. Germline V gene data show CDR1 as SGDLS and CDR2 as YYNGEE. As DNA, the CDR3 is TGTGCCAGCAGCGCGGGACTAGCGGGGAACTACGAGCAGTACTTC. Protein product: CASSAGLAGNYEQYF.

This clonotype was seen at least ten times. CDR3 sequence: CASSVSSSGEQYF. In nucleotides, the CDR3 is TGTGCCAGCAGTGTGTCTTCTTCCGGGGAGCAGTACTTC. V gene TRBV2 combines with J gene TRBJ2-7, with D uncertain. Trimming shortened V by 4 bases and J by 7 bases, and 14 bases separated the two germline ends. The CDR3 is 13 residues long. Germline CDR1 SNHLY, CDR2 FYNNEI. The full variable domain, completed using reference TRBV2 and TRBJ2-7, is EPEVTQTPSHQVTQMGQEVILRCVPISNHLYFYWYRQILGQKVEFLVSFYNNEISEKSEIFDDQFSVERPDGSNFTLKIRSTKLEDSAMYFCASSVSSSGEQYFGPGTRLTVT.

This clonotype turned up a few times. A read error is possible here, since a much larger clone lies one base away. V usage is TRBV11-2 and J usage is TRBJ2-7, with TRBD1 matching over 8 bases. Germline assignment: CDR1 SGHAT and CDR2 FQNNGV. This CDR3 contains 14 residues. J lost 7 bases, V lost 5 bases, and 10 bases had no gene match. The CDR3 DNA reads as TGTGCCAGCAGCCAACCCAGGGGGCGCAGAGAGCAGTACTTC. Its translation is CASSQPRGRREQYF.

This clonotype was observed many times. This chain uses TRBV7-2 with TRBJ2-7; D gene unclear. Trimming shortened V by 0 bases and J by 0 bases, and 6 bases separated the two germline ends. This CDR3 has 14 residues. Germline V gene data show CDR1 as SGHTA and CDR2 as FQGNSA. The CDR3 loop is CASSLALSSYEQYF. The CDR3 nucleotides read TGTGCCAGCAGCTTAGCCCTCTCCTCCTACGAGCAGTACTTC.

This clonotype was counted many times. The V and J genes are TRBV28 and TRBJ1-4; D is undetermined. Germline CDR1 is MDHEN and CDR2 is SYDVKM. V was trimmed by 3 bases and J by 5 bases, leaving 16 bases between them. This CDR3 spans 16 amino acids. DNA for the CDR3: TGTGCCAGCAGTTTCGGGATCCGGCGGTCAAATGAAAAACTGTTTTTT. Protein: CASSFGIRRSNEKLFF.

This clonotype was found many times. The chain has TRBV2 and TRBJ1-1, with D maybe TRBD1 (5 bases). This CDR3 spans 17 amino acids. V shed 1 base and J shed 3 bases, with 18 bases lying between them. Germline V gene lookup returns CDR1 SNHLY and CDR2 FYNNEI. CDR3 nucleotides: TGTGCCAGCAGTGAAGGCGGGACGTGGGGTAAGGACACTGAAGCTTTCTTT. This translates into CASSEGGTWGKDTEAFF.

Turning to this clonotype: This could be a read error, since a much larger clone is one nucleotide away. J is TRBJ1-1 and V is TRBV28; tentative D call: TRBD1 (5 bases). V lost 6 bases to trimming and J lost 4 bases, with 24 bases between them. Germline V CDR1 and CDR2: MDHEN, SYDVKM. The CDR3 has 17 residues. The DNA for the CDR3 is TGTGCCAGCAGCCCCGCGGCCGCCGGGGGGGTAGGCACTGAAGCTTTCTTT. As protein: CASSPAAAGGVGTEAFF.

The genes are TRBV12-3 or TRBV12-4 and TRBJ2-2; D not resolved. Trimming shortened V by 6 bases and J by 2 bases, and 19 bases separated the two germline ends. The CDR3 totals 17 residues. The CDR3 DNA reads as TGTGCCAGCAGCTTATGGGCCTCCCGCCGAAACACCGGGGAGCTGTTTTTT. Its translation: CASSLWASRRNTGELFF.

This clonotype has at least ten counts. This chain joins TRBV7-2 and TRBJ2-3, with D perhaps matching TRBD1 (5 bases). Germline CDR1 and CDR2: SGHTA and FQGNSA. The CDR3 is 17 residues long. V was trimmed by 5 bases and J by 2 bases, leaving 20 bases between them. For the CDR3, the DNA is TGTGCCAGCAGCCACAATCTTGGGCCAGGGCACACAGATACGCAGTATTTT. It translates to CASSHNLGPGHTDTQYF.

This clonotype was recorded at least ten times. This sequence joins TRBV2 and TRBJ1-1; maybe TRBD1 (6 bases). The CDR3 spans 13 residues. V was trimmed by 7 bases and J by 5 bases, leaving 14 bases between them. Germline CDR1 and CDR2: SNHLY and FYNNEI. CDR3 sequence reads: CASTRLTGTEAFF. In DNA, the CDR3 is TGTGCCAGCACCAGGTTAACAGGGACTGAAGCTTTCTTT.

This clonotype showed up many times. The CDR3 DNA reads as TGTGCCAGCAGGATTCCGGGTCGGAATGAGCAGTTCTTC. Protein product: CASRIPGRNEQFF. The chain combines TRBV27 with TRBJ2-1; no definite D call. Germline lookup yields CDR1 MNHEY and CDR2 SMNVEV (reference sequence). V shed 6 bases and J shed 7 bases, with 13 bases lying between them. The CDR3 extends over 13 amino acids.

This clonotype was counted ten times or more. This sequence joins TRBV7-9 and TRBJ2-1; 13 nucleotides line up with TRBD2. The CDR3 runs to 16 residues. Unmatched junction bases numbered 4, after V lost 4 bases and J lost 4 bases. Germline V CDR1 and CDR2: SEHNR, FQNEAQ (reference sequence). CDR3 nucleotides: TGTGCCAGCAGCTCGGGACTAGCGGGACCATACAATGAGCAGTTCTTC. Residues: CASSSGLAGPYNEQFF.

This clonotype has a count of ten or more. Its ends do not fully match the called genes, so a read error is possible. V gene TRBV7-7 combines with J gene TRBJ2-3; TRBD2 is a possible D gene (6 bases). Germline CDR1 SSHAT, CDR2 FNYEAQ (reference sequence). The CDR3 contains 13 residues. DNA for the CDR3: TGTGCTAGCAGCTCAGGAGGGCCAGATACGCAGTATTTT. This codes for CASSSGGPDTQYF.